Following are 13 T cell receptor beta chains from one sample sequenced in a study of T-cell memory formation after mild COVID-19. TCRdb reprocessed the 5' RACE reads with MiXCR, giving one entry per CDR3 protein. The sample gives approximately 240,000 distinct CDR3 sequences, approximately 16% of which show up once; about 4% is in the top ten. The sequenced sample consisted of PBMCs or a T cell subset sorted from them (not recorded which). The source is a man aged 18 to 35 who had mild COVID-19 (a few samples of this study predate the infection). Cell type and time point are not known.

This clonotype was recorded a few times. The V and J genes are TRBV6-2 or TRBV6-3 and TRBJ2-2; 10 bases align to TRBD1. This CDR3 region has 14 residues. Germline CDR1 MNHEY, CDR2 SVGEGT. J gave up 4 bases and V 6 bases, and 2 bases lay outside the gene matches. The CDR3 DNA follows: TGTGCCAGCAGCTGGACAGGGGGCACCGGGGAGCTGTTTTTT. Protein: CASSWTGGTGELFF.

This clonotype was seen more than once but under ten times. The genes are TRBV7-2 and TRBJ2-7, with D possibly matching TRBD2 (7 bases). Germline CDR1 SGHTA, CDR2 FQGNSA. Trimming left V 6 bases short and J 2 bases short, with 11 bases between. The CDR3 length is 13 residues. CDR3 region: CASSQGGAYEQYF. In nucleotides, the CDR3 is TGTGCCAGCAGTCAAGGGGGGGCCTACGAGCAGTACTTC.

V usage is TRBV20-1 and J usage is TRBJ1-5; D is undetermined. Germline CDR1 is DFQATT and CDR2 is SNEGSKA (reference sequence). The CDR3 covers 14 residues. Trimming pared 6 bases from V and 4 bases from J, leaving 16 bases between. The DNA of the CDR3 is TGCAGTGCCAGGAGGTCGGGCGGGAATCAGCCCCAGCATTTT. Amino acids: CSARRSGGNQPQHF.

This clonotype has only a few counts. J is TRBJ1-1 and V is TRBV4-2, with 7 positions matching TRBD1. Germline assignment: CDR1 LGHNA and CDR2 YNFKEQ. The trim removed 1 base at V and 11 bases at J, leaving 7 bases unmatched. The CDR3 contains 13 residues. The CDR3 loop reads CASSQVGAGGAFF. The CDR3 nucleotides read TGTGCCAGCAGCCAAGTGGGGGCAGGGGGTGCTTTCTTT.

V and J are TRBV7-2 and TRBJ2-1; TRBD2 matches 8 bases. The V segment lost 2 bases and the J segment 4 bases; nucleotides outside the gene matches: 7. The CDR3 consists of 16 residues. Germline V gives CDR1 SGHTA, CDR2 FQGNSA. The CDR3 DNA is TGTGCCAGCAGCTTACTCCCAGCGGGGGCATACAATGAGCAGTTCTTC. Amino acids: CASSLLPAGAYNEQFF.

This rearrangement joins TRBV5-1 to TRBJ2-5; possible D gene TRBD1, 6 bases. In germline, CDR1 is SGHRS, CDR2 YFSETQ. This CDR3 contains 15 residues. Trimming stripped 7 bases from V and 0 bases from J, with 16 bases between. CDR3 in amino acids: CASGLQTGYQETQYF. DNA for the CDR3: TGCGCCAGCGGGCTCCAGACAGGTTACCAAGAGACCCAGTACTTC.

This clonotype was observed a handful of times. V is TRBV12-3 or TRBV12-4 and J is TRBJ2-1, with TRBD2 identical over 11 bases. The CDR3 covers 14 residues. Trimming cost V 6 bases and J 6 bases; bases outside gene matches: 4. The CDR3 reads CASSHTSGGNEQFF. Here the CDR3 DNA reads TGTGCCAGCAGCCATACTAGCGGGGGCAATGAGCAGTTCTTC.

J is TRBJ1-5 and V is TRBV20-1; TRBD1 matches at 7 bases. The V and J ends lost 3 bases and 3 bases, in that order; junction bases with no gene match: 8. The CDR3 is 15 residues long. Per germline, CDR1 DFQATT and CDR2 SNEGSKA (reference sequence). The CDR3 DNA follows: TGCAGTGCTAGTGGAGGCCAGGGGGTCAATCAGCCCCAGCATTTT. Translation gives CSASGGQGVNQPQHF.

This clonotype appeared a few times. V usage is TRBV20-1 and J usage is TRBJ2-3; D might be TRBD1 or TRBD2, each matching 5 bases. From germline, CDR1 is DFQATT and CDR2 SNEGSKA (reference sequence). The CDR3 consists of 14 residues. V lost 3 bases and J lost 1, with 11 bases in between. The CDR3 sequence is CSASPGTGTDTQYF. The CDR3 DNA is TGCAGTGCTAGTCCGGGGACCGGCACAGATACGCAGTATTTT.

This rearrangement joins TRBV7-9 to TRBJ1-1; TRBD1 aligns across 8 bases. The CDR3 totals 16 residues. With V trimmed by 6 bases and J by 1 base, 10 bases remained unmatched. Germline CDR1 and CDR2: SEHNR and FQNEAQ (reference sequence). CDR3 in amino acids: CASRPRTGTGNTEAFF. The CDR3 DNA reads TGTGCCAGCAGGCCGAGAACCGGGACAGGGAACACTGAAGCTTTCTTT.

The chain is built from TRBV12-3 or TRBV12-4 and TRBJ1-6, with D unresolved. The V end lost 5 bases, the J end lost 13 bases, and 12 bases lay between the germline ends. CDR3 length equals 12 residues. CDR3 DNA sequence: TGTGCCAGCAGTCTCCAACTTGGCCCCCTCCACTTT. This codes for CASSLQLGPLHF.

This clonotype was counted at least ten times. This CDR3 is CASQPSDSYNEQFF. CDR3 DNA: TGTGCCAGCCAACCGTCTGACTCCTACAATGAGCAGTTCTTC. The rearrangement links TRBV3-1 to TRBJ2-1; D is unclear. Between the trimmed V and J ends, which lost 8 bases and 0 bases, there was a span of 11 bases. The germline V gene has CDR1 LGHDT and CDR2 YNNKEL (reference sequence). This CDR3 is built from 14 residues.

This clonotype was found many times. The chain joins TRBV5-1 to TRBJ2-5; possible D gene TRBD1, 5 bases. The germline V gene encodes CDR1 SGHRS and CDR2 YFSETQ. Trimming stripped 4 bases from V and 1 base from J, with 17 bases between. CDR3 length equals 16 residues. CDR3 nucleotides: TGCGCCAGCAGCCCGGGTCTCAGGGCCCTCCAAGAGACCCAGTACTTC. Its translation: CASSPGLRALQETQYF.